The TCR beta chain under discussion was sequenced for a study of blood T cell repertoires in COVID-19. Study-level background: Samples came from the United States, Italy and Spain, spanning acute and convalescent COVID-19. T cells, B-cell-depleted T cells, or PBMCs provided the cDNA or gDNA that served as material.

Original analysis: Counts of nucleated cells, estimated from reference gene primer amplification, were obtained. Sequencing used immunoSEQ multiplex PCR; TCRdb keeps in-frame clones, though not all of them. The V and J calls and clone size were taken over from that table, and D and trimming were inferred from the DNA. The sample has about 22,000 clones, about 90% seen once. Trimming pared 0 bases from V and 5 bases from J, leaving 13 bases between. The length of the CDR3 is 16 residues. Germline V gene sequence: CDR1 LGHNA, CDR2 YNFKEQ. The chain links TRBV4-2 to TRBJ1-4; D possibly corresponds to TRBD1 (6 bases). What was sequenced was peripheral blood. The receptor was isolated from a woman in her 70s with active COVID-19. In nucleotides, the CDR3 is TGTGCCAGCAGCCAAGAGGGGGCAGCCAGAAATGAAAAACTGTTTTTT. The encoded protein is CASSQEGAARNEKLFF.